The T cell receptor (beta chain) under discussion was sequenced for a study of T-cell memory formation after mild COVID-19. Study results and limitations: From day 15 to 85, contracting clones were balanced between CD4 and CD8, whereas later expanders leaned toward CD4+.

As to this clonotype: Its antigen remains unknown.

TCRdb reanalysed the 5' RACE reads using MiXCR and keeps one entry per CDR3 protein. This sample has under 550,000 distinct CDR3 sequences; approximately 18% occur once, and the top ten carry 9% to 15%. V shed 5 bases and J 9 bases; nucleotides not matched to a gene: 11. This CDR3 comprises 15 residues. Per the germline V gene, CDR1 is SGHTA and CDR2 is FQGTGA. Sequences were obtained from PBMCs or a T cell subset sorted from them (not recorded which). This chain links TRBV7-3 with TRBJ2-3; 10 bases line up with TRBD2. This clonotype originated in an adult woman who had mild COVID-19 (a few samples of this study predate the infection). Cell type and time point are not known. As DNA, the CDR3 is TGTGCCAGCAGCGACCCAGCGGGAGGGGCGGCGACGCAGTATTTT. This encodes CASSDPAGGAATQYF.